This TCR beta chain emerged from a study of chronic HIV infection and antiretroviral therapy. J gave up 12 bases and V 5 bases, and 11 bases lay outside the gene matches. Germline CDR1 and CDR2: DFQATT and SNEGSKA (reference sequence). This CDR3 has 12 amino acids. TCRdb used MiXCR to reprocess the 5' RACE reads, holding one entry per CDR3 protein. The table lists 30,000 to 35,000 distinct CDR3 sequences, more than 7.5% of them singletons, with more than 2% in the top ten. The chain carries TRBV20-1 and TRBJ1-2; 8 nucleotides agree with TRBD1. The sequence came from an adult who had HIV and had not received antiretroviral therapy, or was an uninfected healthy control (not recorded which). Sequenced sample: peripheral blood. The CDR3 sequence is CSAGPTGVGDTF. The CDR3 DNA sequence: TGCAGTGCTGGCCCGACAGGGGTCGGCGACACCTTC.